This passage covers 28 T cell receptor beta chains from one sample sequenced in a study of T cell responses to AZD1222 COVID-19 vaccine. Here immunoSEQ multiplex PCR was the method, and the copy in TCRdb shows in-frame clones only, minus some. The repertoire holds over 120,000 clones, about 92% seen once, with about 3.7% in the top ten. Sequencing was performed on peripheral blood, taken 28 days after the second AZD1222 dose. These receptors all stem from an adult who received the AZD1222 COVID-19 vaccine.

CDR3 region: CASSPQLATNEKLFF. The DNA for the CDR3 is TGTGCCAGCAGCCCTCAACTTGCAACTAATGAAAAACTGTTTTTT. This chain links TRBV7-9 with TRBJ1-4, with D unresolved. This CDR3 contains 15 residues. Germline V gives CDR1 SEHNR, CDR2 FQNEAQ (reference sequence). V gave up 5 bases and J gave up 0 bases, with 10 bases separating them.

This chain connects TRBV4-2 to TRBJ1-1; TRBD1 agrees at 12 bases. Germline loops: CDR1 LGHNA, CDR2 YNFKEQ. The CDR3 sequence is 17 residues long. With 0 bases clipped from V and 1 base from J, the junction kept 3 bases outside the gene matches. The CDR3 sequence: CASSQDGTGGQNTEAFF. CDR3 nucleotide sequence: TGTGCCAGCAGCCAAGATGGGACAGGGGGCCAGAACACTGAAGCTTTCTTT.

J is TRBJ1-4 and V is TRBV24-1; 7 positions match TRBD1. The ends lost 4 bases at V and 6 bases at J; junction bases unmatched: 10. CDR3 size: 16 residues. CDR1 and CDR2 (germline): KGHDR, SFDVKD. CDR3 nucleotide sequence: TGTGCCACCAGTGACAACCAAGGGGGCGCCGATGAAAAACTGTTTTTT. Its translation: CATSDNQGGADEKLFF.

DNA for the CDR3: TGTGCCAGCACCTCGTATAACGAGCAGTACTTC. Residues: CASTSYNEQYF. V is TRBV5-6 and J is TRBJ2-7, with no clear D. Trimming stripped 6 bases from V and 5 bases from J, with 9 bases between. The CDR3 totals 11 residues. The germline CDR1 and CDR2 sequences are SGHDT and YYEEEE.

This chain uses TRBV5-1 with TRBJ1-2; maybe TRBD1 (5 bases). Trimming took 4 bases from V and 7 from J, leaving 14 bases between them. The length of the CDR3 is 13 residues. Germline CDR1 and CDR2: SGHRS and YFSETQ. The CDR3 reads CASSPGTGGGYTF. The CDR3 DNA follows: TGCGCCAGCAGCCCCGGGACTGGGGGTGGCTACACCTTC. The complete variable domain, with remaining parts taken from reference TRBV5-1 and TRBJ1-2, reads KAGVTQTPRYLIKTRGQQVTLSCSPISGHRSVSWYQQTPGQGLQFLFEYFSETQRNKGNFPGRFSGRQFSNSRSEMNVSTLELGDSALYLCASSPGTGGGYTFGSGTRLTVV.

This chain uses TRBV2 with TRBJ1-2, with 7 positions matching TRBD1. J was trimmed by 5 bases and V by 9 bases; bases with no gene match: 9. The CDR3 covers 13 residues. In germline, CDR1 is SNHLY, CDR2 FYNNEI. This CDR3 is CARTGFVGYGYTF. Written as DNA, the CDR3 is TGTGCCAGGACAGGGTTTGTGGGGTATGGCTACACCTTC.

CDR3 in DNA: TGTGCCAGCAGTACCGAGGGAAACACTGAAGCTTTCTTT. Its translation is CASSTEGNTEAFF. The rearrangement links TRBV6-5 to TRBJ1-1; D unclear. Trimming shortened V by 5 bases and J by 2 bases, and 9 bases separated the two germline ends. CDR3 length: 13 amino acids. Germline-derived CDR1 and CDR2 are MNHEY and SVGAGI.

The chain joins TRBV4-1 to TRBJ1-1; D remains ambiguous. CDR1 and CDR2 from the germline V gene are MGHRA and YSYEKL. V shed 0 bases and J shed 0 bases, with 8 bases lying between them. The CDR3 totals 15 residues. In DNA, the CDR3 is TGCGCCAGCAGCCAAGAGTTCCATATGAACACTGAAGCTTTCTTT. Its protein is CASSQEFHMNTEAFF.

The rearrangement uses TRBV6-6 and TRBJ1-5; D might be TRBD1 (6 bases). Per the germline V gene, CDR1 is MNHNY and CDR2 is SVGAGI (reference sequence). The CDR3 sequence is 14 residues long. V lost 0 bases and J lost 7, with 10 bases in between. CDR3: CASSYSTGAQPQHF. The CDR3 DNA follows: TGTGCCAGCAGTTACTCGACGGGGGCCCAGCCCCAGCATTTT.

Here the CDR3 DNA reads TGCAGCGTTGAGGGAGCGGGAGGTGTACCCGATACGCAGTATTTT. It codes for CSVEGAGGVPDTQYF. V usage is TRBV29-1 and J usage is TRBJ2-3, with 9 bases that match TRBD2. The V segment lost 3 bases and the J segment 6 bases; nucleotides outside the gene matches: 10. The CDR3 has 15 amino acids. Germline CDR1 SQVTM, CDR2 ANQGSEA.

The J gene is TRBJ1-2, the V gene TRBV3-1 (or the pseudogene TRBV3-2), with D possibly matching TRBD1 (6 bases). The germline V gene has CDR1 LGHDT and CDR2 YNNKEL (reference sequence). Trimming took off 4 bases at V and 4 bases at J, with 10 bases between the two ends. There are 13 residues in the CDR3. The DNA for the CDR3 is TGTGCCAGCAGCCTGGGCAGGGGCTATGGCTACACCTTC. This translates into CASSLGRGYGYTF.

This chain joins TRBV20-1 and TRBJ2-7; 9 bases agree with TRBD2. The germline gives CDR1 DFQATT, CDR2 SNEGSKA (reference sequence). The CDR3 is 15 amino acids. Unmatched junction bases numbered 11, after V lost 3 bases and J lost 5 bases. The CDR3 sequence: CSASPSGRLVHEQYF. CDR3 bases: TGCAGTGCTAGTCCCAGCGGGAGGCTTGTACACGAGCAGTACTTC.

The CDR3: CASSYSGYTF. The CDR3 DNA is TGTGCCAGCAGTTACTCGGGCTACACCTTC. The genes are TRBV6-2 or TRBV6-3 and TRBJ1-2; D is uncertain. CDR1 is MNHEY and CDR2 is SVGEGT in the germline V gene. With 0 bases removed from V and 8 bases from J, the gap between germline ends came to 1 base. The CDR3 sequence is 10 residues long.

The gene calls are TRBV28 and TRBJ1-5, with D uncertain. The V and J ends lost 5 bases and 0 bases respectively, with 5 bases between them. CDR1 is MDHEN, CDR2 SYDVKM, per germline. The CDR3 is 13 amino acids. The CDR3 DNA follows: TGTGCCAGCAGTCTGTATAGCAATCAGCCCCAGCATTTT. Its protein is CASSLYSNQPQHF.

The chain employs TRBV16 and TRBJ1-4; no clear D gene. This CDR3 has 15 amino acids. CDR1 and CDR2 from the germline V gene are KGHSY and FQNENV. V dropped 3 bases and J dropped 0 bases, with 8 bases sitting between them. The chain's CDR3 is CASSQSRPTNEKLFF. The CDR3 DNA follows: TGTGCCAGCAGCCAGTCGAGGCCAACTAATGAAAAACTGTTTTTT.

V and J are TRBV10-3 and TRBJ1-2; no definite D call. The CDR3 extends over 12 amino acids. The V gene's germline CDR1 is ENHRY and CDR2 SYGVKD. The V end was cut by 10 bases, the J end by 2 bases, with 11 bases between. CDR3 bases: TGTGCCACCAGGCCTGGCAACTATGGCTACACCTTC. Encoded protein: CATRPGNYGYTF.

Written as DNA, the CDR3 is TGTGCCAGCAGTTTTGATGCAACTAATGAAAAACTGTTTTTT. Translated: CASSFDATNEKLFF. This chain connects TRBV28 to TRBJ1-4; the D is unclear. Between the trimmed V and J ends, which lost 3 bases and 0 bases, there was a span of 5 bases. This CDR3 is built from 14 residues. Germline CDR1 MDHEN, CDR2 SYDVKM.

The V call is TRBV1, the J call TRBJ1-5; whether TRBD1, the table's D call, matches the DNA was not checked. TRBV1 is labeled a pseudogene. This CDR3 spans 18 amino acids. CDR3 in amino acids: CTSNQDKARQDEIQPQHF. In nucleotides, the CDR3 is TGCACCAGCAACCAAGACAAGGCTCGGCAGGATGAGATCCAGCCCCAGCATTTT.

This clone was found once. The J gene is TRBJ2-5, the V gene TRBV11-2; either TRBD1 or TRBD2 may fit D (5 bases each). This CDR3 comprises 16 residues. V was clipped by 4 bases and J by 5 bases, with 20 bases between them. Germline assignment: CDR1 SGHAT and CDR2 FQNNGV. The CDR3 protein is CASSSPIGTRAETQYF. CDR3 nucleotide sequence: TGTGCCAGCAGCTCCCCCATCGGGACCCGAGCGGAGACCCAGTACTTC.

The chain uses TRBV7-5 and TRBJ1-5. TRBV7-5 corresponds to a pseudogene. The CDR3 contains 17 residues. The CDR3 sequence: CARSFLTAGGVNQPQHF. The CDR3 DNA reads as TGTGCCAGAAGCTTCTTGACAGCGGGTGGTGTCAATCAGCCCCAGCATTTT.

This chain uses TRBV9 with TRBJ2-5; no reliable D call. Per the germline V gene, CDR1 is SGDLS and CDR2 is YYNGEE. Trimming left V 4 bases short and J 1 base short, with 14 bases between. This CDR3 has 15 amino acids. The CDR3 DNA reads as TGTGCCAGCAGCACACAACCGGGTCCCCAAGAGACCCAGTACTTC. This gives the protein CASSTQPGPQETQYF.

V usage is TRBV5-1 and J usage is TRBJ2-7; 7 bases line up with TRBD1. In germline, CDR1 is SGHRS, CDR2 YFSETQ. V gave up 1 base and J gave up 0 bases; unmatched junction bases: 7. The CDR3 has 16 amino acids. The CDR3: CASSLTTGQYSYEQYF. CDR3 in DNA: TGCGCCAGCAGCTTGACGACGGGACAGTACTCCTACGAGCAGTACTTC.

This chain uses TRBV12-3 or TRBV12-4 with TRBJ1-1, with a tentative D call TRBD1 (5 bases). V was shortened by 7 bases and J by 1 base, with 10 bases between the two germline ends. The CDR3 is 13 amino acids. The CDR3 here is CASIGGENTEAFF. The CDR3 bases are TGTGCCAGCATTGGGGGGGAGAACACTGAAGCTTTCTTT.

The chain couples TRBV6-6 to TRBJ2-7; D may correspond to TRBD1 or TRBD2 (5 bases each). The CDR3 contains 10 residues. Germline-derived CDR1 and CDR2 are MNHNY and SVGAGI (reference sequence). V lost 6 bases and J 9 bases, leaving 9 bases between the germline ends. In DNA, the CDR3 is TGTGCCAGCAGAGGGGACGGGCAGTACTTC. It is translated as CASRGDGQYF.

This rearrangement joins TRBV7-2 to TRBJ2-7, with 8 bases fitting TRBD2. Trimming at V came to 5 bases and at J to 2 bases, leaving 8 bases not matched to a gene. This CDR3 has 15 residues. Germline values: CDR1 SGHTA, CDR2 FQGNSA. CDR3 residues: CASSPGSGSPYEQYF. In DNA, the CDR3 is TGTGCCAGCAGCCCCGGGAGCGGGAGCCCCTACGAGCAGTACTTC.

The chain has TRBV27 and TRBJ1-2, with a weak D call TRBD1 (6 bases). The CDR3 loop spans 16 amino acids. The germline V gene encodes CDR1 MNHEY and CDR2 SMNVEV (reference sequence). With 0 bases removed from V and 4 bases from J, the gap between germline ends came to 15 bases. CDR3 nucleotide sequence: TGTGCCAGCAGTTTATCCGTGACAGGACAAATCTATGGCTACACCTTC. This sequence encodes CASSLSVTGQIYGYTF.

The chain recombines TRBV28 with TRBJ2-4, with 8 bases lining up with TRBD2. Trimming removed 3 bases from V and 0 bases from J; junction bases left unmatched: 10. This CDR3 spans 18 amino acids. The V gene's germline CDR1 is MDHEN and CDR2 SYDVKM. CDR3 nucleotides: TGTGCCAGCAGTTTCAACGGGAGGGCCGGGTTAGCCAAAAACATTCAGTACTTC. Protein product: CASSFNGRAGLAKNIQYF.

The CDR3 region is CASSITGGLGELFF. The CDR3 nucleotides are TGTGCCAGTAGTATCACAGGGGGCCTCGGGGAGCTGTTTTTT. The chain carries TRBV19 and TRBJ2-2, with TRBD1 matching 9 bases. Trimming removed 3 bases from V and 7 bases from J; junction bases left unmatched: 3. The CDR3 is 14 residues long. Germline V gene sequence: CDR1 LNHDA, CDR2 SQIVND (reference sequence).